The T cell receptor (beta chain) under discussion was sequenced for a study of neurological immune-mediated disorders. Use was made of about 1 million CD4+ or CD8+ T cells in sorted libraries. Ten or more counts support this clonotype. Its antigen is as yet unknown. Using its own MiXCR run on the 5' RACE reads, TCRdb lists one record per CDR3 protein. The repertoire holds approximately 44,000 distinct CDR3 sequences, with 4.5% to 7% as singletons. Study observations and caveats: Expanded clones shared no CDR3 amino acid sequences across subjects, suggesting private repertoires in all groups.

This receptor was taken from a woman aged 18-35 years with multiple sclerosis. Sample: CD4+ T cells from blood.

The CDR3 loop is CASRGLNEKLFF. The CDR3 nucleotides are TGTGCCAGCAGGGGGTTAAATGAAAAACTGTTTTTT. This chain connects TRBV28 to TRBJ1-4; unclear D gene. Germline V gives CDR1 MDHEN, CDR2 SYDVKM. This CDR3 has 12 residues. V was pared by 6 bases and J by 5 bases, with 7 bases between.